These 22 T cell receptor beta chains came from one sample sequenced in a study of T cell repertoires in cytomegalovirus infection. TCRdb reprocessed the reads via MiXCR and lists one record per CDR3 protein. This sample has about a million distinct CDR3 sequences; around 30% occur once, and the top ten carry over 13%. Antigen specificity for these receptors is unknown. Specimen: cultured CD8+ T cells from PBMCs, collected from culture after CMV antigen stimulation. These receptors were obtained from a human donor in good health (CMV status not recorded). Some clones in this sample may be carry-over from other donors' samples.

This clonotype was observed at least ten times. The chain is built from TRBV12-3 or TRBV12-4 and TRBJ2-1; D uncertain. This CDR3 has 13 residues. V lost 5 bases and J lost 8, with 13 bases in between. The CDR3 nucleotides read TGTGCCAGCAGTCCGTCCTTTGCGGATGAGCAGTTCTTC. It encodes CASSPSFADEQFF.

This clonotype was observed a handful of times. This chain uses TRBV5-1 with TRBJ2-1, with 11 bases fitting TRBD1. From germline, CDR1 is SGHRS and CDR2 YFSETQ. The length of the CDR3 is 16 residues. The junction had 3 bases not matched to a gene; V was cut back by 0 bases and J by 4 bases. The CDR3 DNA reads TGCGCCAGCAGCTTGGCCGGGACAGGGGGATACAATGAGCAGTTCTTC. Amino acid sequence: CASSLAGTGGYNEQFF.

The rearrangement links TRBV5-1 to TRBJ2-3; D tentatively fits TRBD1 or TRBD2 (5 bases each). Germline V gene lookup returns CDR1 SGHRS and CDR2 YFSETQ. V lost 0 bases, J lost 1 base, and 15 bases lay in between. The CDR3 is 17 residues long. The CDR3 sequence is CASSLEGPRSGTDTQYF. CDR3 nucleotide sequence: TGCGCCAGCAGCTTGGAGGGACCTAGATCTGGCACAGATACGCAGTATTTT.

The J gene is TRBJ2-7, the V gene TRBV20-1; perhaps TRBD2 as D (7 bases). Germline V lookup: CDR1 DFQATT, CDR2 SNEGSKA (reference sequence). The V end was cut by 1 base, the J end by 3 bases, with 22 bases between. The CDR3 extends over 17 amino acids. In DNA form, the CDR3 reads TGCAGTGCTAGAGCCGGAGGGGGGGCGCATCACGGCTACGAGCAGTACTTC. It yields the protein CSARAGGGAHHGYEQYF.

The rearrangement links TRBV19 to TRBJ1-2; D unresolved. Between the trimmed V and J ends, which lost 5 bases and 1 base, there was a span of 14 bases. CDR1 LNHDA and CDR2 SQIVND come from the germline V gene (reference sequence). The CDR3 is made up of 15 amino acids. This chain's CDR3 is CASSLRTAFNYGYTF. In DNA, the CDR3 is TGTGCCAGTAGTCTGCGGACCGCCTTTAACTATGGCTACACCTTC.

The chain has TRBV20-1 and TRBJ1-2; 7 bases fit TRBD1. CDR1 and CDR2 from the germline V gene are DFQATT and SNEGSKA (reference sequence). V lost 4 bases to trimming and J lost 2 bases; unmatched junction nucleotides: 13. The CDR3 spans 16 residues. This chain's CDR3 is CSAITLRDSDNYGYTF. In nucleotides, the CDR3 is TGCAGTGCTATAACTCTCCGGGACAGCGACAACTATGGCTACACCTTC.

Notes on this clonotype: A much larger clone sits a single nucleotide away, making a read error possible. CDR3 DNA sequence: TGTGCCAGCAGCCCGTCGAGCGGGGGGGCGTTTAATGAGCAGTTCTTC. It translates to CASSPSSGGAFNEQFF. This sequence joins TRBV7-9 and TRBJ2-1; 10 bases align to TRBD2. The CDR3 sequence is 16 residues long. Germline-derived CDR1 and CDR2 are SEHNR and FQNEAQ (reference sequence). With 5 bases clipped from V and 7 bases from J, the junction kept 11 bases outside the gene matches.

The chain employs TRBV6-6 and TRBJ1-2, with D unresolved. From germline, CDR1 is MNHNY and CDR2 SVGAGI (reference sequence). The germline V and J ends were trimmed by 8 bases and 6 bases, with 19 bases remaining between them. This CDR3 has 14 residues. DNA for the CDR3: TGTGCCAGCGAGTACGAGACCCCTAAGAATGGCTACACCTTC. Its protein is CASEYETPKNGYTF.

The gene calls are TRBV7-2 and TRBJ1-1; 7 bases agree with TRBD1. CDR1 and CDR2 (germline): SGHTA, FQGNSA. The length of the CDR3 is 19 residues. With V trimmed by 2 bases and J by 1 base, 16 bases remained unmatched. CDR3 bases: TGTGCCAGCAGCTTAACACCCGGGAGGCAGGGGGTAGGGAACACTGAAGCTTTCTTT. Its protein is CASSLTPGRQGVGNTEAFF.

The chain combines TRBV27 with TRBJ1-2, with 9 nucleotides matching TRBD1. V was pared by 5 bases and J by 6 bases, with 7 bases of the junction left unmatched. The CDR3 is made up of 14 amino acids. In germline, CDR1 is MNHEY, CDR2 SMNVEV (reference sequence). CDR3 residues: CASSQTGGAHGYTF. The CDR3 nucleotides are TGTGCCAGCAGTCAAACAGGGGGCGCACATGGCTACACCTTC.

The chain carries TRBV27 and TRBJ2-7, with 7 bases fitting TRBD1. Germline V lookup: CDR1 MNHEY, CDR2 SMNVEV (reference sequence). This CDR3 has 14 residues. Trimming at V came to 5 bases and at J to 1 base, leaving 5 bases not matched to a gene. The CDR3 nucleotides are TGTGCCAGCAGTCCTTTGACAGGGTCCTACGAGCAGTACGTC. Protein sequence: CASSPLTGSYEQYV.

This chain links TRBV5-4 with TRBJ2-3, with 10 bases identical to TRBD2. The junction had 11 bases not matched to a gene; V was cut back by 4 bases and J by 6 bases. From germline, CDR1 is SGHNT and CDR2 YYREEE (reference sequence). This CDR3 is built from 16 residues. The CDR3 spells CASSTLAGVIPDTQYF. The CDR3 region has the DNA TGTGCCAGCAGCACGCTAGCGGGGGTAATTCCGGATACGCAGTATTTT.

Here the CDR3 reads CASSPRTGGPYGYTF. CDR3 nucleotides: TGTGCCAGCAGTCCCCGGACAGGGGGACCCTATGGCTACACCTTC. This rearrangement joins TRBV27 to TRBJ1-2, with TRBD1 identical over 10 bases. The CDR3 contains 15 residues. V shed 5 bases and J 4 bases; nucleotides not matched to a gene: 7. Germline loops: CDR1 MNHEY, CDR2 SMNVEV (reference sequence).

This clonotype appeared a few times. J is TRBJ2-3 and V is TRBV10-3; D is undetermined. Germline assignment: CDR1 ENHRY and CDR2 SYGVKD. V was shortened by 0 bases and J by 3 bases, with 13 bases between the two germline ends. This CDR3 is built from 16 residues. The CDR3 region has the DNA TGTGCCATCAGTGAGTCGAGCCCCGAAAATACAGATACGCAGTATTTT. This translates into CAISESSPENTDTQYF.

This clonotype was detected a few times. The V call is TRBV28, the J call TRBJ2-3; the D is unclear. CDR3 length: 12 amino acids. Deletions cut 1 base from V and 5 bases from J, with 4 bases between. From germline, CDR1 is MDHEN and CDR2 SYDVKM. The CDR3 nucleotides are TGTGCCAGCAGTTTATCCATAGATACGCAGTATTTT. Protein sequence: CASSLSIDTQYF.

CDR3 in amino acids: CASSVPRAGDTEAFF. The CDR3 DNA reads TGTGCCAGCAGCGTCCCGCGGGCAGGGGACACTGAAGCTTTCTTT. This chain uses TRBV9 with TRBJ1-1; D might be TRBD1 (6 bases). Deletions cut 2 bases from V and 3 bases from J, with 14 bases between. CDR1 is SGDLS, CDR2 YYNGEE, per germline. The CDR3 spans 15 residues.

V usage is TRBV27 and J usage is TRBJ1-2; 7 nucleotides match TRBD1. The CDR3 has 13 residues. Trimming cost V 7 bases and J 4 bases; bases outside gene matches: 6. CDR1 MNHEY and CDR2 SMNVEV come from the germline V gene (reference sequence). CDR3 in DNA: TGTGCCAGCAAGAAGGGGGCCGGCTATGGCTACACCTTC. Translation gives CASKKGAGYGYTF.

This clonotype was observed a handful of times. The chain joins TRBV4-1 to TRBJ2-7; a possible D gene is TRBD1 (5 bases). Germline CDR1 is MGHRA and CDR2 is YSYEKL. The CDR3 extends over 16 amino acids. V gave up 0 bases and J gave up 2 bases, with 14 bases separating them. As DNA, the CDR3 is TGCGCCAGCAGCCAAGAAGGCCAGGGAAAAGCCTACGAGCAGTACTTC. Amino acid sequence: CASSQEGQGKAYEQYF.

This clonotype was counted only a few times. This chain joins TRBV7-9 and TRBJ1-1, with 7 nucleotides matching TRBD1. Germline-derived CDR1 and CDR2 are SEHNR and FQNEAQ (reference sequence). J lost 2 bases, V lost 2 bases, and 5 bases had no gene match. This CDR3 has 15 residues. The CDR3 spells CASSLPEGANTEAFF. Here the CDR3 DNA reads TGTGCCAGCAGCTTACCCGAGGGGGCAAACACTGAAGCTTTCTTT.

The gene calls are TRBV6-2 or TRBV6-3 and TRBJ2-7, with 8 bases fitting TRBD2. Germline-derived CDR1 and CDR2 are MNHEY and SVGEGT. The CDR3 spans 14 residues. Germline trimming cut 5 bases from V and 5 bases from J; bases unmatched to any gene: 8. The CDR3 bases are TGTGCCAGCAGTACTAGCGGCCCGGCCGACGAGCAGTACGTC. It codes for CASSTSGPADEQYV.

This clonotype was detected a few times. The CDR3 region is CASSQDRLAGNYEQYF. CDR3 coding DNA: TGCGCCAGCAGCCAAGATCGACTAGCGGGAAACTACGAGCAGTACTTC. The chain has TRBV4-1 and TRBJ2-7, with TRBD2 matching 11 bases. CDR1 and CDR2 (germline): MGHRA, YSYEKL. The V and J ends lost 0 bases and 3 bases, in that order; junction bases with no gene match: 4. The CDR3 loop spans 16 amino acids.

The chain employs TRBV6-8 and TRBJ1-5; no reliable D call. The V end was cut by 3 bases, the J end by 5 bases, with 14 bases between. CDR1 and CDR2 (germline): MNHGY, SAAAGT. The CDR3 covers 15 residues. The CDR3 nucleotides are TGTGCCAGCAGTTATGTGAGCCAACGGGATCAGCCCCAGCATTTT. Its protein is CASSYVSQRDQPQHF.